The source of this T cell receptor beta chain is a study of T cell repertoires in cytomegalovirus infection. The CDR3 spans 14 residues. V was shortened by 7 bases and J by 4 bases, with 16 bases between the two germline ends. Germline values: CDR1 SGHTA, CDR2 FQGNSA. TCRdb re-derived calls from the reads in MiXCR, one entry per CDR3 protein. Among about 310,000 distinct CDR3 sequences listed, around 25% were seen once. This clonotype has at least ten counts. Antigen unknown. The chain joins TRBV7-2 to TRBJ1-1; D unresolved. This receptor was obtained from a human donor in good health (CMV status not recorded). Some clones in this sample may be carry-over from other donors' samples. The sequenced sample was cultured PBMCs, obtained from culture after CMV antigen stimulation. The CDR3 protein is CASKPSPGGTEAFF. The CDR3 coding sequence is TGTGCCAGCAAACCGAGCCCCGGCGGCACTGAAGCTTTCTTT.